The rows below give T cell receptor beta chains drawn from one sample of a study of Graves' ophthalmopathy and Graves' hyperthyroidism. TCRdb fed the multiplex PCR reads into MiXCR, producing one record per CDR3 protein. The table includes over a million distinct CDR3 sequences, less than 45% detected once. The specimen was peripheral blood or thyroid tissue (not recorded which). Every receptor here comes from an adult man with Graves' hyperthyroidism. CDR3s leave out the opening cysteine and the closing phenylalanine or tryptophan. Fields, in order: CDR3 protein, clone size, J gene, V gene, D gene. The D gene is left open where the match is weak. Where a row states a size, it is once, few, many or the class of an expanded clone; other rows omit it.

cdr3_aa: ATSDSRDRRQETQY; clone_size: -; j_call: TRBJ2-5; v_call: TRBV24-1; d_call: TRBD1
cdr3_aa: ASSLGDRLYVEQY; clone_size: -; j_call: TRBJ2-7; v_call: TRBV5-1; d_call: TRBD1
cdr3_aa: ASSARWGDQPQH; clone_size: -; j_call: TRBJ1-5; v_call: TRBV12-3/TRBV12-4; d_call: -
cdr3_aa: SVEDGEGGQNEQY; clone_size: many; j_call: TRBJ2-7; v_call: TRBV29-1; d_call: -
cdr3_aa: ASSLGRGTNEKLF; clone_size: many; j_call: TRBJ1-4; v_call: TRBV7-2; d_call: -
cdr3_aa: AIRGTEQNTGELF; clone_size: -; j_call: TRBJ2-2; v_call: TRBV10-3; d_call: TRBD1
cdr3_aa: ASRLITREHYGYT; clone_size: few; j_call: TRBJ1-2; v_call: TRBV5-6; d_call: -
cdr3_aa: ASRGLGYEQY; clone_size: many; j_call: TRBJ2-7; v_call: TRBV19; d_call: -
cdr3_aa: ASSLVFGTANSPLH; clone_size: -; j_call: TRBJ1-6; v_call: TRBV7-2; d_call: TRBD1
cdr3_aa: SASPGTNEKLF; clone_size: -; j_call: TRBJ1-4; v_call: TRBV20-1; d_call: -
cdr3_aa: ASSVSLAPAETQY; clone_size: many; j_call: TRBJ2-5; v_call: TRBV4-3; d_call: -
cdr3_aa: ASRHRGDLPTEAF; clone_size: few; j_call: TRBJ1-1; v_call: TRBV12-3/TRBV12-4; d_call: -
cdr3_aa: ASTPRGLTGELF; clone_size: -; j_call: TRBJ2-2; v_call: TRBV19; d_call: -
cdr3_aa: ASSLVRTRDRDSGANVLT; clone_size: -; j_call: TRBJ2-6; v_call: TRBV5-1; d_call: TRBD1
cdr3_aa: SGGQNTGNTIY; clone_size: -; j_call: TRBJ1-3; v_call: TRBV29-1; d_call: TRBD1
cdr3_aa: ASSVAYGGEQY; clone_size: -; j_call: TRBJ2-7; v_call: TRBV9; d_call: -
cdr3_aa: ASKGQAEWETQY; clone_size: -; j_call: TRBJ2-5; v_call: TRBV5-1; d_call: TRBD1
cdr3_aa: ASNPGLASRAQY; clone_size: many; j_call: TRBJ2-5; v_call: TRBV2; d_call: TRBD2
cdr3_aa: SATEDRAGANVLT; clone_size: -; j_call: TRBJ2-6; v_call: TRBV20-1; d_call: TRBD1
cdr3_aa: SARGTGGEGEQY; clone_size: -; j_call: TRBJ2-7; v_call: TRBV20-1; d_call: TRBD1
cdr3_aa: ATRGAGTNTGELF; clone_size: -; j_call: TRBJ2-2; v_call: TRBV12-3/TRBV12-4; d_call: TRBD2
cdr3_aa: ASSHPGGIGNQPQH; clone_size: few; j_call: TRBJ1-5; v_call: TRBV6-5; d_call: TRBD1
cdr3_aa: ASTERQGSYNEQF; clone_size: once; j_call: TRBJ2-1; v_call: TRBV2; d_call: TRBD1
cdr3_aa: ASSPRWGGTEAF; clone_size: many; j_call: TRBJ1-1; v_call: TRBV4-3; d_call: -